A selection of T cell receptor beta chains follows, all from one sample in a study of identical twins. Via MiXCR, TCRdb re-called the 5' RACE reads, giving one row per CDR3 protein. The repertoire holds about 720,000 distinct CDR3 sequences, with 8.5% to 9.5% as singletons. These records were also assigned to another study, of yellow fever vaccine responses in identical twins.

Sequencing was carried out using PBMCs. The origin of the receptors is a young woman in good health. Each CDR3 is given with its conserved first and last residue. The D gene is left open where the match is weak. Clone size is shown for a subset of rows, as once, few, many or a class of expanded clone.

J: TRBJ2-1; V: TRBV5-5; size: NA; D: NA; DNA: TGTGCCAGCAGCTTGGCGGCGAGGGTCTCCTACAATGAGCAGTTCTTC; CDR3: CASSLAARVSYNEQFF
J: TRBJ2-5; V: TRBV28; size: NA; D: TRBD1; DNA: TGTGCCAGCAGTTTCGGGTCAGGGGGCCAAGAGACCCAGTACTTC; CDR3: CASSFGSGGQETQYF
J: TRBJ1-5; V: TRBV7-9; size: many; D: NA; DNA: TGTGCCAGCAGCTTCGGGGAAGGACCCCAGCATTTT; CDR3: CASSFGEGPQHF
J: TRBJ2-6; V: TRBV7-3; size: once; D: NA; DNA: TGTGCCAGCAGGCTTGGCGGGCTCGGTGGGGCCAACGTCCTGACTTTC; CDR3: CASRLGGLGGANVLTF
J: TRBJ1-2; V: TRBV30; size: NA; D: TRBD1; DNA: TGTGCCTGGGGGCCAAGGACAGGGCCCTACACCTTC; CDR3: CAWGPRTGPYTF
J: TRBJ2-7; V: TRBV6-1; size: NA; D: NA; DNA: TGTGCCAGCAGTGAAGGTGCGTCAAGCTCCTACGAGCAGTACTTC; CDR3: CASSEGASSSYEQYF
J: TRBJ1-5; V: TRBV6-5; size: many; D: NA; DNA: TGTGCCAGCAGTTTGAAAGGTTATAGCAATCAGCCCCAGCATTTT; CDR3: CASSLKGYSNQPQHF
J: TRBJ2-7; V: TRBV12-3/TRBV12-4; size: NA; D: NA; DNA: TGTGCCAGCAGCCCCTGGGGCGGGCGCTCCTACGAGCAGTACTTC; CDR3: CASSPWGGRSYEQYF
J: TRBJ2-5; V: TRBV7-9; size: few; D: NA; DNA: TGTGCCAGCAGCGACCTGGGCGAGGGTAGAGAGACCCAGTACTTC; CDR3: CASSDLGEGRETQYF
J: TRBJ2-3; V: TRBV20-1; size: few; D: TRBD1; DNA: TGCAGTCCGGGACAGGGGTTAGATACGCAGTATTTT; CDR3: CSPGQGLDTQYF
J: TRBJ2-7; V: TRBV7-6; size: NA; D: TRBD1; DNA: TGTGCCAGCAGCTCCGGGACAGGGGATATCGCCTACGAGCAGTACTTC; CDR3: CASSSGTGDIAYEQYF
J: TRBJ2-1; V: TRBV5-1; size: many; D: TRBD2; DNA: TGCGCCAGCACCCCCATCCCCGCGGGAGGGCCGAATGAGCAGTTCTTC; CDR3: CASTPIPAGGPNEQFF
J: TRBJ2-7; V: TRBV12-3/TRBV12-4; size: many; D: NA; DNA: TGTGCCAGCAGTTTAAACGCGGGGCTTGGGGAGCAGTACTTC; CDR3: CASSLNAGLGEQYF
J: TRBJ2-5; V: TRBV9; size: few; D: NA; DNA: TGTGCCAGCAGCGTAGCGTCTAGCGAAGAGACCCAGTACTTC; CDR3: CASSVASSEETQYF
J: TRBJ2-1; V: TRBV12-3/TRBV12-4; size: many; D: TRBD2; DNA: TGTGCCAGCAGAAAAGCGGGGGGGGGCAATGAGCAGTTCTTC; CDR3: CASRKAGGGNEQFF
J: TRBJ2-7; V: TRBV3-1; size: NA; D: TRBD2; DNA: TGTGCCAGCAGCCAAGAGCGACTAGCGGGAGTTTCTGTTGGCGAGCAGTACTTC; CDR3: CASSQERLAGVSVGEQYF
J: TRBJ2-1; V: TRBV29-1; size: many; D: TRBD2; DNA: TGCAGCGTTGAAGGGCGAGCGGGAGCTGAGCAGTTCTTC; CDR3: CSVEGRAGAEQFF
J: TRBJ2-7; V: TRBV7-2; size: NA; D: TRBD1; DNA: TGTGCCAGCAGCCCAGGTATCGGACAGGTAATCCCTTACGAGCAGTACTTC; CDR3: CASSPGIGQVIPYEQYF
J: TRBJ2-5; V: TRBV7-2; size: NA; D: NA; DNA: TGTGCCAGCAGACGCTCCACCACGGAACAAGAGACCCAGTACTTC; CDR3: CASRRSTTEQETQYF
J: TRBJ2-3; V: TRBV2; size: few; D: NA; DNA: TGTGCCAGCAGTGAAGAGGAGGCTAGCACAGATACGCAGTATTTT; CDR3: CASSEEEASTDTQYF
J: TRBJ2-5; V: TRBV5-1; size: many; D: TRBD2; DNA: TGCGCCAGCAGCCCAGGACTAGCGGGAGAGACCCAGTACTTC; CDR3: CASSPGLAGETQYF
J: TRBJ1-2; V: TRBV12-3/TRBV12-4; size: many; D: NA; DNA: TGTGCCAGCAGTTCAAAACAGGCGACACCCTATGGCTACACCTTC; CDR3: CASSSKQATPYGYTF
J: TRBJ2-2; V: TRBV11-2; size: many; D: NA; DNA: TGTGCCAGCAGCTTAGTACCCAGTAACACCGGGGAGCTGTTTTTT; CDR3: CASSLVPSNTGELFF
J: TRBJ2-7; V: TRBV5-1; size: NA; D: TRBD1; DNA: TGCGCCAGCAGCTACACTACCACCTTAGACAGGGGGAACGCGCAGTACTTC; CDR3: CASSYTTTLDRGNAQYF
J: TRBJ2-5; V: TRBV5-1; size: NA; D: TRBD2; DNA: TGCGCCAGCAGCCTAACCTCTAGCGGGAGTTCCCTTCGCCGAGAGACCCAGTACTTC; CDR3: CASSLTSSGSSLRRETQYF
J: TRBJ2-1; V: TRBV25-1; size: many; D: NA; DNA: TGTGCCAGCAGTGATCCGCTCGGTCCGAACAATGAGCAGTTCTTC; CDR3: CASSDPLGPNNEQFF
J: TRBJ2-1; V: TRBV6-1; size: NA; D: NA; DNA: TGTGCCAGCAGTGACCGCCCGGGACTTTACAATGAGCAGTTCTTC; CDR3: CASSDRPGLYNEQFF
J: TRBJ1-6; V: TRBV6-1; size: few; D: TRBD1; DNA: TGTGCCAGCAGTATGGGACAGTCGCTTAATTCAGGGGGGTACTTT; CDR3: CASSMGQSLNSGGYF
J: TRBJ2-1; V: TRBV11-3; size: few; D: NA; DNA: TGTGCCAGCAGCTTAGTCCTAGGATATGAGCAGTTCTTC; CDR3: CASSLVLGYEQFF
J: TRBJ2-7; V: TRBV6-2/TRBV6-3; size: few; D: NA; DNA: TGTGCCAGCAGTTACCTGAAAGGGGCATACGAGCAGTACTTC; CDR3: CASSYLKGAYEQYF
J: TRBJ1-2; V: TRBV7-8; size: NA; D: NA; DNA: TGTGCCAGCAGCCCTAGTGGGCTGGGGGCGAACTATGGCTACACCTTC; CDR3: CASSPSGLGANYGYTF
J: TRBJ1-5; V: TRBV19; size: few; D: NA; DNA: TGTGCCAGTAGTATCCTACAGGGAAGCAATCAGCCCCAGCATTTT; CDR3: CASSILQGSNQPQHF
J: TRBJ2-3; V: TRBV27; size: NA; D: NA; DNA: TGTGCCAGCAGAGACCCCCGCACAGATACGCAGTATTTT; CDR3: CASRDPRTDTQYF
J: TRBJ2-7; V: TRBV10-3; size: NA; D: TRBD1; DNA: TGTGCCATCAGTGAGGGGACAGCGCAGTACTTC; CDR3: CAISEGTAQYF
J: TRBJ2-3; V: TRBV19; size: NA; D: TRBD1; DNA: TGTGCCAGTGAACCCGGAGTTCGACAGGGGGCCGGAGATGCGCAGTATTTT; CDR3: CASEPGVRQGAGDAQYF
J: TRBJ1-1; V: TRBV3-1; size: few; D: NA; DNA: TGTGCCAGCAGCCAACTAGGGGTGGGTGAAGCTTTCTTT; CDR3: CASSQLGVGEAFF
J: TRBJ2-5; V: TRBV12-3/TRBV12-4; size: many; D: TRBD1; DNA: TGTGCCAGCAGACTTCCGACAGGGGCCGGGGAGACCCAGTACTTC; CDR3: CASRLPTGAGETQYF
J: TRBJ2-1; V: TRBV3-1; size: few; D: TRBD2; DNA: TGTGCCAGCAGCCAAGATCGGATAAGACTAGCGGGTAGCTCCAATGAGCAGTTCTTC; CDR3: CASSQDRIRLAGSSNEQFF
J: TRBJ2-1; V: TRBV4-2; size: NA; D: NA; DNA: TGTGCCAGCAGCCAAGTTGTCCTCTATGAGCAGTTCTTC; CDR3: CASSQVVLYEQFF
J: TRBJ2-7; V: TRBV20-1; size: NA; D: TRBD2; DNA: TGCGGATACCAACGCAGGGAGGGATCCTACGAGCAGTACTTC; CDR3: CGYQRREGSYEQYF
J: TRBJ2-3; V: TRBV6-2/TRBV6-3; size: few; D: NA; DNA: TGTGCCAGCAGTTACTCAACAGGGCCTAGCACAGATACGCAGTATTTT; CDR3: CASSYSTGPSTDTQYF
J: TRBJ2-7; V: TRBV19; size: NA; D: NA; DNA: TGTGCCAGTAGTATAGCAGACGAGCAGTACTTC; CDR3: CASSIADEQYF
J: TRBJ2-7; V: TRBV7-2; size: NA; D: NA; DNA: TGTGCCAGCAGCTTAGACCGGAGGGCCGAGCAGTACTTC; CDR3: CASSLDRRAEQYF
J: TRBJ1-1; V: TRBV5-1; size: NA; D: NA; DNA: TGCGCCAGCAGCCTGGATTTTGGGGCAGCGGAGACTGAAGCTTTCTTT; CDR3: CASSLDFGAAETEAFF
J: TRBJ2-7; V: TRBV28; size: many; D: TRBD1; DNA: TGTGCCAGCAGAACAGGGGGCAAGTACGAGCAGTACTTC; CDR3: CASRTGGKYEQYF
J: TRBJ1-4; V: TRBV6-5; size: NA; D: NA; DNA: TGTGCCACCAAGGACGGAGGAAAACTGTTTTTT; CDR3: CATKDGGKLFF
J: TRBJ1-2; V: TRBV2; size: few; D: NA; DNA: TGTGCCAGCAGTGCGGAGCGGAACTATGGCTACACCTTC; CDR3: CASSAERNYGYTF
J: TRBJ2-7; V: TRBV9; size: NA; D: NA; DNA: TGTGCCAGCAGCGTAGGGCTAGCCGCCTACGAGCAGTACTTC; CDR3: CASSVGLAAYEQYF
J: TRBJ2-5; V: TRBV6-5; size: NA; D: NA; DNA: TGTGCCAGCAGTTACTCGGACACACACCAAGAGATCCAGTACTTC; CDR3: CASSYSDTHQEIQYF
J: TRBJ2-2; V: TRBV3-1; size: NA; D: NA; DNA: TGTGCCAGCAGCCGAGGAGAGATGGGGGAGCTGTTTTTT; CDR3: CASSRGEMGELFF
J: TRBJ2-7; V: TRBV3-1; size: many; D: NA; DNA: TGTGCCAGCAGCCAAGTTGGAGCAGAGCAGTACTTC; CDR3: CASSQVGAEQYF
J: TRBJ2-3; V: TRBV9; size: NA; D: TRBD2; DNA: TGTGCCAGCAGCGTAGTTCAGGTTGGTAGCGGGGGTCGGGTTGACGCAGATACGCAGTATTTT; CDR3: CASSVVQVGSGGRVDADTQYF
J: TRBJ2-3; V: TRBV19; size: NA; D: NA; DNA: TGTGCCAGTAGTCGGTTCCCTAGCACAGATACGCAGTATTTT; CDR3: CASSRFPSTDTQYF
J: TRBJ2-5; V: TRBV12-3/TRBV12-4; size: many; D: NA; DNA: TGTGCCAGCAGTTCGTTACTAGCCCGGGAGACCCAGTACTTC; CDR3: CASSSLLARETQYF
J: TRBJ2-5; V: TRBV10-3; size: NA; D: NA; DNA: TGTGCCATCAGTGATATAGGAGAGACCCAGTACTTC; CDR3: CAISDIGETQYF
J: TRBJ2-1; V: TRBV27; size: NA; D: NA; DNA: TGTGCCAGCAGTTTATTCCAATCCACCTACAATGAGCAGTTCTTC; CDR3: CASSLFQSTYNEQFF
J: TRBJ2-1; V: TRBV3-1; size: few; D: NA; DNA: TGTGCCAGCAGCACTGCCCCCTCCTACAATGAGCAGTTCTTC; CDR3: CASSTAPSYNEQFF